This T cell receptor beta chain derives from a study of shared clonotypes between healthy human individuals. The table came from immunoSEQ multiplex PCR; TCRdb's copy has only in-frame clones and leaves some out. The sample holds some 1,600,000 clones, 95% to 99% seen once. Germline V lookup: CDR1 SGHNT, CDR2 YENEEA. Trimming at V came to 3 bases and at J to 3 bases, leaving 13 bases not matched to a gene. The CDR3 contains 18 residues. V usage is TRBV11-3 and J usage is TRBJ2-7; 11 positions match TRBD2. The sample consisted of naive CD4+ T cells sorted from blood. Subset here: CD45RA+ positively selected. The sequence came from a man in his thirties or forties in good health. Here the CDR3 DNA reads TGTGCCAGCAGCTTTGGGCTAGCGGGAGGCCCTACCTACTACGAGCAGTACTTC. Translated: CASSFGLAGGPTYYEQYF.